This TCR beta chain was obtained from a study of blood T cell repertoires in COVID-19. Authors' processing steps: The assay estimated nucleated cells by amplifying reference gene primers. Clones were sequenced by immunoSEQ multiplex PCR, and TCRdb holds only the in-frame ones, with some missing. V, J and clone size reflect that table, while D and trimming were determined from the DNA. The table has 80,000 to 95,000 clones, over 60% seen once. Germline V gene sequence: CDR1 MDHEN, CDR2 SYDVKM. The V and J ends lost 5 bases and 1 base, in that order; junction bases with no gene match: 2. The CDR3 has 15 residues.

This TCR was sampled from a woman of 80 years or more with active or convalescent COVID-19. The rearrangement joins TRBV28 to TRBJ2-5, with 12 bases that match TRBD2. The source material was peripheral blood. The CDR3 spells CASSQLAGGQETQYF. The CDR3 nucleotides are TGTGCCAGCAGTCAACTAGCGGGGGGCCAAGAGACCCAGTACTTC.